What follows are 31 T cell receptor beta chains derived from one specimen sequenced in a study of cytomegalovirus exposure and HLA in healthy donors. The PCR employed 60 Vbeta primers together with 13 Jbeta primers. Produced via immunoSEQ multiplex PCR; TCRdb's table is partial and in-frame only. There are around 50,000 clones in the sample; approximately 80% occur only once, and roughly 4.5% lies in the top ten. The sequencing input was PBMCs. All receptors come from a man in his thirties or forties in good health and CMV-seronegative.

This rearrangement joins TRBV19 to TRBJ1-4; D unclear. V shed 1 base and J shed 4 bases, with 10 bases lying between them. The CDR3 is 15 amino acids. Germline values: CDR1 LNHDA, CDR2 SQIVND (reference sequence). The CDR3 loop reads CASSIVGQHNEKLFF. CDR3 coding DNA: TGTGCCAGTAGTATAGTTGGGCAACATAATGAAAAACTGTTTTTT.

The rearrangement joins TRBV11-3 to TRBJ2-7; D gene unclear. Germline CDR1 is SGHNT and CDR2 is YENEEA. V was clipped by 2 bases and J by 1 base, with 6 bases between them. This CDR3 spans 13 amino acids. The chain's CDR3 is CASSLYSSYEQYF. CDR3 nucleotide sequence: TGTGCCAGCAGCTTATACAGTTCCTACGAGCAGTACTTC.

The rearrangement joins TRBV7-2 to TRBJ2-7; 8 bases match TRBD1. After removal of 6 bases from V and 5 bases from J, the junction contained 9 bases not matched to a gene. The germline gives CDR1 SGHTA, CDR2 FQGNSA. The CDR3 is 14 amino acids. The CDR3 reads CASRVDRVKDEQYF. CDR3 DNA sequence: TGTGCCAGCAGGGTGGACAGGGTGAAAGACGAGCAGTACTTC.

V usage is TRBV15 and J usage is TRBJ2-7, with D perhaps TRBD2 (7 bases). CDR3 length: 15 amino acids. CDR1 LNHNV and CDR2 YYDKDF come from the germline V gene (reference sequence). The V and J ends lost 1 base and 5 bases respectively, with 15 bases between them. The CDR3 spells CATSRGGGSGDEQYF. The CDR3 coding sequence is TGTGCCACCAGCAGAGGGGGGGGCAGCGGGGACGAGCAGTACTTC.

CDR3 residues: CASSYGGGRDRETQYF. In DNA form, the CDR3 reads TGTGCCAGCAGTTACGGGGGCGGGAGGGACCGAGAGACCCAGTACTTC. This chain uses TRBV6-7 with TRBJ2-5; 9 bases are shared with TRBD2. TRBV6-7 is classed as an ORF, of uncertain function. The CDR3 is 16 amino acids. V shed 2 bases, J shed 4 bases, and the junction held 8 bases outside the gene matches.

The chain joins TRBV6-1 to TRBJ1-1; 7 bases line up with TRBD1. With 5 bases clipped from V and 7 bases from J, the junction kept 10 bases outside the gene matches. Per the germline V gene, CDR1 is MNHNS and CDR2 is SASEGT. The CDR3 covers 14 residues. The CDR3 spells CASSLRQGRNEAFF. The CDR3 nucleotides are TGTGCCAGCAGTCTTAGACAGGGTAGGAATGAAGCTTTCTTT.

The V and J genes are TRBV15 and TRBJ2-5; D is unclear. V lost 4 bases, J lost 1 base, and 16 bases lay in between. CDR3 length: 16 amino acids. CDR1 is LNHNV and CDR2 is YYDKDF in the germline V gene (reference sequence). CDR3 DNA: TGTGCCACCAGCACGCAAAGCCGCAATCTCCAAGAGACCCAGTACTTC. This translates into CATSTQSRNLQETQYF.

V is TRBV27 and J is TRBJ2-1; tentatively, D is TRBD1 (7 bases). Germline assignment: CDR1 MNHEY and CDR2 SMNVEV (reference sequence). This CDR3 spans 17 amino acids. V was shortened by 6 bases and J by 7 bases, with 25 bases between the two germline ends. CDR3 in DNA: TGTGCCAGCAGCTTAGATTCCAAGGGCAGGGGGGAGAATGAGCAGTTCTTC. This codes for CASSLDSKGRGENEQFF.

This chain uses TRBV5-6 with TRBJ2-2; D remains ambiguous. The CDR3 sequence is 12 residues long. The germline V gene has CDR1 SGHDT and CDR2 YYEEEE. Deletions cut 3 bases from V and 2 bases from J, with 2 bases between. The CDR3 coding sequence is TGTGCCAGCAGCTCTAACACCGGGGAGCTGTTTTTT. This sequence encodes CASSSNTGELFF.

The V and J genes are TRBV7-2 and TRBJ1-1, with 7 bases identical to TRBD1. The CDR3 is 14 amino acids. J gave up 5 bases and V 0 bases, and 3 bases lay outside the gene matches. Germline V CDR1 and CDR2: SGHTA, FQGNSA. The CDR3 DNA reads TGTGCCAGCAGCTTAGCAGGGGGCGGGACTGAAGCTTTCTTT. This translates into CASSLAGGGTEAFF. The full variable domain, rest sourced from reference TRBV7-2 and TRBJ1-1, is GAGVSQSPSNKVTEKGKDVELRCDPISGHTALYWYRQSLGQGLEFLIYFQGNSAPDKSGLPSDRFSAERTGGSVSTLTIQRTQQEDSAVYLCASSLAGGGTEAFFGQGTRLTVV.

V usage is TRBV5-5 and J usage is TRBJ2-5; TRBD1 agrees at 7 bases. V dropped 4 bases and J dropped 9; count of bases not matched to a gene: 15. The CDR3 runs 15 residues. Germline V lookup: CDR1 SGHKS, CDR2 YYEKEE (reference sequence). CDR3 sequence (DNA): TGTGCCAGCAGCCCCGGACAGGTACCCCTTGGGGCCCAGTACTTC. Translation gives CASSPGQVPLGAQYF.

This clone was seen a single time. The rearrangement links TRBV7-6 to TRBJ2-1; D possibly corresponds to TRBD2 (6 bases). The CDR3 has 14 residues. The V and J ends lost 9 bases and 0 bases respectively, with 12 bases between them. Germline CDR1 reads SGHVS; CDR2 reads FNYEAQ. Here the CDR3 DNA reads TGTGCCAGTCGGGGGAATCCCTCCTACAATGAGCAGTTCTTC. It is translated as CASRGNPSYNEQFF.

The rearrangement links TRBV4-3 to TRBJ1-6, with unresolved D. Germline values: CDR1 LGHNA, CDR2 YSLEER. This CDR3 region has 18 residues. The V and J ends lost 0 bases and 0 bases respectively, with 12 bases between them. CDR3 loop: CASSQERLLSSYNSPLHF. The CDR3 nucleotides read TGCGCCAGCAGCCAAGAACGGTTATTGAGCTCCTATAATTCACCCCTCCACTTT.

This chain connects TRBV6-5 to TRBJ1-1; D unclear. This CDR3 is 15 amino acids long. CDR1 and CDR2 from the germline V gene are MNHEY and SVGAGI. Trimming pared 2 bases from V and 0 bases from J, leaving 10 bases between. The CDR3 DNA sequence: TGTGCCAGCAGTTACGGTGCGCCTTTGAACACTGAAGCTTTCTTT. Protein: CASSYGAPLNTEAFF.

In DNA form, the CDR3 reads TGTGCCAGCAGTTCTGGGACAGTGAACACCGGGGAGCTGTTTTTT. Protein: CASSSGTVNTGELFF. The chain uses TRBV27 and TRBJ2-2, with TRBD1 matching 7 bases. The CDR3 spans 15 residues. Germline V gives CDR1 MNHEY, CDR2 SMNVEV (reference sequence). V shed 4 bases, J shed 1 base, and the junction held 3 bases outside the gene matches.

The chain has TRBV11-2 and TRBJ2-5; TRBD2 is a possible D gene (5 bases). The length of the CDR3 is 12 residues. Germline CDR1 reads SGHAT; CDR2 reads FQNNGV. V lost 0 bases and J 9 bases, leaving 8 bases between the germline ends. The chain's CDR3 is CASSLDPEAQYF. As DNA, the CDR3 is TGTGCCAGCAGCTTAGATCCGGAGGCCCAGTACTTC.

At least ten counts were recorded for this clone. This chain links TRBV6-6 with TRBJ2-1, with TRBD2 identical over 8 bases. This CDR3 spans 12 amino acids. CDR1 MNHNY and CDR2 SVGAGI come from the germline V gene (reference sequence). J was trimmed by 8 bases and V by 8 bases; bases with no gene match: 5. The CDR3 protein is CASGGTRDEQFF. CDR3 nucleotides: TGTGCCAGCGGCGGGACTAGGGATGAGCAGTTCTTC.

This clone was seen a single time. The CDR3 is CASSLARGQGDYGYTF. In DNA form, the CDR3 reads TGTGCCAGCAGCTTAGCCCGGGGACAGGGCGACTATGGCTACACCTTC. The chain recombines TRBV7-9 with TRBJ1-2; 9 nucleotides agree with TRBD1. The germline gives CDR1 SEHNR, CDR2 FQNEAQ (reference sequence). This CDR3 contains 16 residues. Unmatched junction bases numbered 5, after V lost 0 bases and J lost 3 bases.

This clone was detected only a few times. The rearrangement uses TRBV27 and TRBJ2-7, with D possibly being TRBD1 (5 bases). This CDR3 is 15 amino acids long. Germline-derived CDR1 and CDR2 are MNHEY and SMNVEV (reference sequence). V was trimmed by 2 bases and J by 6 bases, leaving 17 bases between them. CDR3 bases: TGTGCCAGCAGTTTAAGAGCAGGGCCATATTTCGAGCAGTACTTC. It encodes CASSLRAGPYFEQYF.

The chain joins TRBV6-4 to TRBJ2-3; tentative D call: TRBD2 (6 bases). V lost 3 bases and J 0 bases, leaving 10 bases between the germline ends. The CDR3 extends over 15 amino acids. Germline loops: CDR1 MRHNA, CDR2 SNTAGT. This CDR3 reads CASSEGGLSTDTQYF. As DNA, the CDR3 is TGTGCCAGCAGTGAGGGGGGACTTAGCACAGATACGCAGTATTTT.

The chain joins TRBV9 to TRBJ2-1, with 8 positions matching TRBD2. This CDR3 spans 16 amino acids. In germline, CDR1 is SGDLS, CDR2 YYNGEE. The V gene end was trimmed by 0 bases and the J gene end by 2 bases; junction bases not matched to a gene: 4. The CDR3 is CASSVESGRAYNEQFF. DNA for the CDR3: TGTGCCAGCAGCGTAGAAAGCGGGAGAGCCTACAATGAGCAGTTCTTC.

The chain is built from TRBV4-3 and TRBJ1-5; D remains ambiguous. Trimming left V 4 bases short and J 5 bases short, with 12 bases between. In germline, CDR1 is LGHNA, CDR2 YSLEER. The CDR3 is made up of 14 amino acids. The CDR3 reads CASSPERVDQPQHF. The CDR3 region has the DNA TGCGCCAGCAGCCCGGAGAGGGTTGATCAGCCCCAGCATTTT.

V gene TRBV19 combines with J gene TRBJ1-6; TRBD1 agrees at 7 bases. The CDR3 is 16 amino acids. Per germline, CDR1 LNHDA and CDR2 SQIVND (reference sequence). Losses at the gene ends were 10 bases for V and 7 bases for J; bases not matched to a gene: 16. The CDR3 protein is CANKSDRLPRNSPLHF. For the CDR3, the DNA is TGTGCCAACAAATCGGACAGGCTGCCCAGGAATTCACCCCTCCACTTT.

This chain joins TRBV6-5 and TRBJ2-1; 8 nucleotides line up with TRBD2. V trimming: 5 bases; J trimming: 8 bases; junction bases outside the gene matches: 11. Germline CDR1 is MNHEY and CDR2 is SVGAGI. This CDR3 comprises 15 residues. The CDR3 spells CASSTQGLVPDEQFF. The CDR3 DNA reads TGTGCCAGCAGTACTCAGGGACTAGTCCCCGATGAGCAGTTCTTC.

This clone was found a few times. This chain links TRBV4-3 with TRBJ2-7; possibly TRBD2 for D (6 bases). The CDR3 is 15 amino acids. Trimming cost V 0 bases and J 3 bases, with 12 bases left between them. CDR1 is LGHNA and CDR2 is YSLEER in the germline V gene. CDR3 in amino acids: CASSQDRGSDYEQYF. DNA of the CDR3: TGCGCCAGCAGCCAAGATCGGGGGTCTGACTACGAGCAGTACTTC.

This chain joins TRBV28 and TRBJ1-3; D call uncertain. The CDR3 extends over 14 amino acids. Trimming pared 2 bases from V and 0 bases from J, leaving 5 bases between. The germline CDR1 and CDR2 sequences are MDHEN and SYDVKM. The CDR3 DNA reads as TGTGCCAGCAGTTTAGGTAGCTCTGGAAACACCATATATTTT. This sequence encodes CASSLGSSGNTIYF. Drawing the rest from reference TRBV28 and TRBJ1-3, the complete variable domain is DVKVTQSSRYLVKRTGEKVFLECVQDMDHENMFWYRQDPGLGLRLIYFSYDVKMKEKGDIPEGYSVSREKKERFSLILESASTNQTSMYLCASSLGSSGNTIYFGEGSWLTVV.

This clone was counted a few times. The gene calls are TRBV7-9 and TRBJ2-1; no definite D call. The CDR3 totals 13 residues. Per the germline V gene, CDR1 is SEHNR and CDR2 is FQNEAQ (reference sequence). The V gene lost 5 bases and the J gene lost 3 bases, with 8 bases spanning the gap. This CDR3 is CASSPPGYNEQFF. CDR3 nucleotides: TGTGCCAGCAGCCCACCCGGCTACAATGAGCAGTTCTTC.

CDR3 sequence reads: CASSRQVQNAEAFF. The CDR3 DNA reads TGTGCCAGCTCAAGACAGGTCCAGAATGCTGAAGCTTTCTTT. The V and J genes are TRBV18 and TRBJ1-1; TRBD1 is a possible D gene (6 bases). This CDR3 contains 14 residues. Germline CDR1 is KGHSH and CDR2 is LQKENI. The V end lost 5 bases, the J end lost 6 bases, and 16 bases lay between the germline ends.

This sequence joins TRBV5-6 and TRBJ2-3, with 8 bases fitting TRBD1. This CDR3 is 16 amino acids long. Germline-derived CDR1 and CDR2 are SGHDT and YYEEEE. The V segment lost 0 bases and the J segment 5 bases; nucleotides outside the gene matches: 8. The CDR3 DNA follows: TGTGCCAGCAGCTTGGCCACAGGGGGTAGGTTAGATACGCAGTATTTT. Residues: CASSLATGGRLDTQYF.

The chain links TRBV6-6 to TRBJ2-3; D is perhaps TRBD1 (5 bases). Germline assignment: CDR1 MNHNY and CDR2 SVGAGI (reference sequence). The CDR3 contains 14 residues. V shed 0 bases and J shed 9 bases, with 13 bases lying between them. The CDR3 region is CASSYSIGQGTQYF. CDR3 bases: TGTGCCAGCAGTTACTCGATTGGGCAGGGCACGCAGTATTTT.

The rearrangement joins TRBV5-6 to TRBJ2-6, with 7 bases matching TRBD1. Germline assignment: CDR1 SGHDT and CDR2 YYEEEE. CDR3 length equals 17 residues. Trimming at V came to 4 bases and at J to 2 bases, leaving 9 bases not matched to a gene. CDR3 sequence: CASSPRQGPAGANVLTF. In DNA, the CDR3 is TGTGCCAGCAGCCCCAGACAGGGACCCGCTGGGGCCAACGTCCTGACTTTC.